This entry concerns a single TCR beta chain. These data belong to a study of blood T cell repertoires in COVID-19. The V end lost 6 bases, the J end lost 5 bases, and 11 bases lay between the germline ends. Germline CDR1 and CDR2: LGHNT and FRNRAP. The CDR3 covers 13 residues. The assay was immunoSEQ multiplex PCR, and TCRdb's table has in-frame clones only and misses some. Of 300,000 or so clones listed, 70% to 90% were seen once; the top ten hold approximately 5%. The source of this sequence is a woman aged 25-40 years who had recovered from COVID-19. Sequenced: PBMCs or T cells enriched from blood (not recorded which). V usage is TRBV12-5 and J usage is TRBJ1-5; TRBD1 might be the D (6 bases). Written as DNA, the CDR3 is TGTGCTAGTGGGCCCGGGACATATCAGCCCCAGCATTTT. Protein product: CASGPGTYQPQHF.